Listed here are 24 T cell receptor beta chains from one sample, sequenced in a study of OX40 agonist ivuxolimab in advanced cancers. Clones were sequenced by immunoSEQ multiplex PCR, and TCRdb holds only the in-frame ones, with some missing. The sample lists tens of thousands of clones; about 85% were seen once. The sequences come from CD4+ or CD8+ T cells sorted from blood, collected in a trial of the OX40 agonist ivuxolimab. The source is an adult with an advanced solid tumor such as melanoma, head and neck, liver or kidney cancer.

This chain uses TRBV6-6 with TRBJ1-5; the D gene is possibly TRBD1 (5 bases). The CDR3 has 14 residues. Germline V lookup: CDR1 MNHNY, CDR2 SVGAGI (reference sequence). V shed 10 bases and J shed 4 bases, with 17 bases lying between them. The CDR3 sequence: CATQGRVRNQPQHF. The CDR3 region has the DNA TGTGCCACCCAGGGCAGGGTCCGAAATCAGCCCCAGCATTTT.

The chain combines TRBV6-5 with TRBJ2-7; D unresolved. The V end lost 2 bases, the J end lost 4 bases, and 9 bases lay between the germline ends. The CDR3 sequence is 13 residues long. The germline CDR1 and CDR2 sequences are MNHEY and SVGAGI. Here the CDR3 DNA reads TGTGCCAGCAGTTACGTTTCTGGGTACGAGCAGTACTTC. Amino acids: CASSYVSGYEQYF.

This clone was observed many times. This chain links TRBV4-3 with TRBJ1-1; 7 positions match TRBD1. The CDR3 covers 13 residues. V dropped 3 bases and J dropped 6; count of bases not matched to a gene: 4. Germline loops: CDR1 LGHNA, CDR2 YSLEER. CDR3 sequence (DNA): TGCGCCAGCAGCCACACAGGGGTGGCTGAAGCTTTCTTT. Protein: CASSHTGVAEAFF.

This clone was counted once. This chain links TRBV7-2 with TRBJ2-5; D possibly corresponds to TRBD1 (5 bases). The V gene's germline CDR1 is SGHTA and CDR2 FQGNSA. Trimming took off 1 base at V and 9 bases at J, with 9 bases between the two ends. The CDR3 runs to 12 residues. This CDR3 reads CASSLVVGAQYF. The CDR3 coding sequence is TGTGCCAGCAGCTTAGTGGTAGGGGCCCAGTACTTC.

This clone came up a few times. The rearrangement uses TRBV2 and TRBJ2-2; D call uncertain. The germline V gene has CDR1 SNHLY and CDR2 FYNNEI. The length of the CDR3 is 11 residues. Trimming left V 4 bases short and J 7 bases short, with 4 bases between. CDR3 amino acids: CASSVRGELFF. CDR3 coding DNA: TGTGCCAGCAGTGTTCGCGGGGAGCTGTTTTTT.

This clone was seen a handful of times. This chain connects TRBV7-9 to TRBJ1-3, with D hard to call. V was clipped by 4 bases and J by 0 bases, with 7 bases between them. Germline values: CDR1 SEHNR, CDR2 FQNEAQ (reference sequence). This CDR3 has 14 residues. The CDR3 protein is CASSSTLSGNTIYF. CDR3 coding DNA: TGTGCCAGCAGCTCTACACTCTCTGGAAACACCATATATTTT.

The genes are TRBV5-6 and TRBJ1-6; 9 nucleotides match TRBD1. The CDR3 spans 16 residues. V was clipped by 4 bases and J by 7 bases; unmatched bases: 9. The germline V gene has CDR1 SGHDT and CDR2 YYEEEE. The CDR3 nucleotides read TGTGCCAGCAGCGCCGGGACAGGGTCTGGAAATTCACCCCTCCACTTT. As protein: CASSAGTGSGNSPLHF.

This sequence joins TRBV18 and TRBJ2-4; 7 nucleotides line up with TRBD1. Germline V gene data show CDR1 as KGHSH and CDR2 as LQKENI. V lost 3 bases, J lost 0 bases, and 5 bases stayed unmatched. The CDR3 length is 16 residues. The CDR3 protein is CASSPGTERAKNIQYF. The CDR3 DNA follows: TGTGCCAGCTCACCGGGGACAGAAAGAGCCAAAAACATTCAGTACTTC.

The chain is built from TRBV7-3 and TRBJ2-3; 10 bases are shared with TRBD1. CDR1 and CDR2 (germline): SGHTA, FQGTGA. The CDR3 has 14 amino acids. Trimming cost V 4 bases and J 5 bases; bases outside gene matches: 3. CDR3 amino acids: CASSSTGGRDTQYF. CDR3 DNA: TGTGCCAGCAGCTCGACAGGGGGCCGAGATACGCAGTATTTT.

V is TRBV2 and J is TRBJ2-3; possible D gene TRBD2, 5 bases. The CDR3 is 14 amino acids. Looked up from germline, CDR1 is SNHLY and CDR2 is FYNNEI. Trimming cost V 7 bases and J 3 bases, with 14 bases left between them. For the CDR3, the DNA is TGTGCCAGCACACAATCCGGGGTGACAGATACGCAGTATTTT. It codes for CASTQSGVTDTQYF.

The V gene is TRBV5-4, the J gene TRBJ2-1; TRBD1 agrees at 9 bases. V lost 2 bases and J lost 2; bases outside the gene matches: 2. Per germline, CDR1 SGHNT and CDR2 YYREEE (reference sequence). This CDR3 is 15 amino acids long. For the CDR3, the DNA is TGTGCCAGCAGCTTAGGGGACAGGGCCTACAATGAGCAGTTCTTC. It translates to CASSLGDRAYNEQFF.

The genes are TRBV7-9 and TRBJ1-4; D remains ambiguous. Germline V gene data show CDR1 as SEHNR and CDR2 as FQNEAQ (reference sequence). The CDR3 has 14 amino acids. Trimming stripped 1 base from V and 7 bases from J, with 10 bases between. The CDR3 bases are TGTGCCAGCAGCTTAGTGGGATTGAGTGAAAAACTGTTTTTT. Translating gives CASSLVGLSEKLFF.

The chain couples TRBV9 to TRBJ2-4, with TRBD2 as a possible D gene (6 bases). CDR1 is SGDLS, CDR2 YYNGEE, per germline. Trimming stripped 5 bases from V and 0 bases from J, with 15 bases between. The CDR3 sequence is 16 residues long. CDR3 region: CASRPKAGIAKNIQYF. CDR3 DNA: TGTGCCAGCAGACCCAAGGCGGGGATAGCCAAAAACATTCAGTACTTC.

This clone was observed a handful of times. The chain has TRBV5-6 and TRBJ1-2, with 8 bases identical to TRBD1. Germline CDR1 SGHDT, CDR2 YYEEEE. The V gene end was trimmed by 4 bases and the J gene end by 6 bases; junction bases not matched to a gene: 5. The CDR3 consists of 13 residues. The CDR3 loop reads CASSPGGVDGYTF. DNA for the CDR3: TGTGCCAGCAGCCCAGGGGGCGTGGATGGCTACACCTTC.

This chain uses TRBV21-1 with TRBJ2-4; TRBD2 is the table's D call, not checked against the DNA. TRBV21-1 is assigned pseudogene status. The CDR3 spans 19 residues. The CDR3 loop reads CASRLDCASGSTKEDIQYF. DNA of the CDR3: TGTGCCAGCAGACTCGACTGCGCTAGCGGGAGTACGAAGGAAGACATTCAGTACTTC.

This clone showed up just a few times. The chain combines TRBV7-2 with TRBJ2-7; D gene uncertain. The CDR3 totals 12 residues. Trimming pared 1 base from V and 5 bases from J, leaving 6 bases between. In germline, CDR1 is SGHTA, CDR2 FQGNSA. The CDR3 sequence is CASSLGVNEQYF. The CDR3 DNA reads as TGTGCCAGCAGCTTAGGGGTTAACGAGCAGTACTTC.

This chain joins TRBV21-1 and TRBJ1-3. TRBV21-1 is a documented pseudogene. The CDR3 length is 17 residues. This CDR3 is CASSIPGLPYSGNTIYF. The CDR3, as DNA: TGTGCCAGCAGCATTCCGGGACTCCCCTACTCTGGAAACACCATATATTTT.

The chain employs TRBV11-3 and TRBJ2-1; D ambiguous. V was trimmed by 1 base and J by 5 bases, leaving 6 bases between them. Germline CDR1 is SGHNT and CDR2 is YENEEA. This CDR3 is built from 13 residues. This CDR3 is CASSLGEDNEQFF. Written as DNA, the CDR3 is TGTGCCAGCAGCTTAGGGGAAGACAATGAGCAGTTCTTC.

The chain links TRBV19 to TRBJ1-5; a possible D gene is TRBD1 (6 bases). V lost 2 bases to trimming and J lost 7 bases, with 15 bases between them. CDR3 length: 15 residues. Germline assignment: CDR1 LNHDA and CDR2 SQIVND (reference sequence). CDR3 nucleotides: TGTGCCAGTAGTATAACGGGGGGGGCAACCCAGCCCCAGCATTTT. Translating it yields CASSITGGATQPQHF.

The rearrangement joins TRBV6-4 to TRBJ2-1; D possibly corresponds to TRBD2 (6 bases). This CDR3 is built from 13 residues. V lost 6 bases and J 6 bases, leaving 12 bases between the germline ends. The germline gives CDR1 MRHNA, CDR2 SNTAGT. As DNA, the CDR3 is TGTGCCAGCAGCCCGGGAGCGGGCAATGAGCAGTTCTTC. Amino acid sequence: CASSPGAGNEQFF.

The rearrangement uses TRBV18 and TRBJ1-2; the D gene is possibly TRBD1 (5 bases). V gave up 3 bases and J gave up 6 bases, with 17 bases separating them. From germline, CDR1 is KGHSH and CDR2 LQKENI. The CDR3 has 15 amino acids. CDR3 DNA: TGTGCCAGCTCACCTCTTATCGCAGGGAGCGATGGCTACACCTTC. It is translated as CASSPLIAGSDGYTF.

This clone was counted a few times. Other DNA sequences in this specimen translate into the identical CDR3. CDR3 DNA: TGTGCCAGCAGCTTATACAGGGGGGGCTACGAGCAGTACTTC. It encodes CASSLYRGGYEQYF. V is TRBV11-2 and J is TRBJ2-7, with D tentatively TRBD1 (8 bases). V lost 2 bases to trimming and J lost 3 bases, with 11 bases between them. The CDR3 runs 14 residues. Looked up from germline, CDR1 is SGHAT and CDR2 is FQNNGV.

This clone was detected only a few times. J is TRBJ1-1 and V is TRBV19, with 7 nucleotides matching TRBD1. The V segment lost 6 bases and the J segment 6 bases; nucleotides outside the gene matches: 10. CDR1 and CDR2 from the germline V gene are LNHDA and SQIVND (reference sequence). The CDR3 consists of 14 residues. CDR3 coding DNA: TGTGCCAGTAGACTACAGGGGCCACGGTCTGAAGCTTTCTTT. Translated: CASRLQGPRSEAFF.

This chain connects TRBV5-1 to TRBJ2-3, with 8 bases fitting TRBD1. J was trimmed by 1 base and V by 0 bases; bases with no gene match: 4. Germline assignment: CDR1 SGHRS and CDR2 YFSETQ. This CDR3 spans 16 amino acids. The CDR3 DNA reads TGCGCCAGCAGCTTGGTAACAGGGGGTGGCACAGATACGCAGTATTTT. Its translation: CASSLVTGGGTDTQYF.